These T cell receptor beta chains were read from a single sample in a study of cytomegalovirus exposure and HLA in healthy donors. Produced via immunoSEQ multiplex PCR; TCRdb's table is partial and in-frame only. Of about 160,000 clones in the sample, roughly 73% were seen once. The sample comprised PBMCs. These receptors all stem from a woman under 40 in good health and CMV-seronegative. Each CDR3 is given with its conserved first and last residue.

v_call: TRBV4-2; j_call: TRBJ2-1; cdr3_aa: CASSQDLAGGYNEQFF
v_call: TRBV7-3; j_call: TRBJ1-5; cdr3_aa: CASSQTGTEPQHF
v_call: TRBV6-5; j_call: .; cdr3_aa: CASSAGGGFEQYF
v_call: TRBV11-2; j_call: TRBJ2-7; cdr3_aa: CASSDGNYEQYF
v_call: TRBV7-3; j_call: TRBJ2-1; cdr3_aa: CASSINPSGGLNEQFF
v_call: TRBV12-5; j_call: TRBJ1-1; cdr3_aa: CASAGVAEAFF
v_call: TRBV5-1; j_call: TRBJ1-2; cdr3_aa: CASRTAGSGSGYTF
v_call: TRBV5-1; j_call: TRBJ2-3; cdr3_aa: CASSSGLAGGPDTQYF
v_call: TRBV4-1; j_call: TRBJ2-7; cdr3_aa: CASSLRPTGELYEQYF
v_call: TRBV7-8; j_call: TRBJ2-7; cdr3_aa: CASSLGQLWEQYF
v_call: TRBV14; j_call: TRBJ1-1; cdr3_aa: CASLPLTGLQPGAFF
v_call: TRBV27; j_call: TRBJ2-7; cdr3_aa: CASSPRGGYEQYF
v_call: TRBV10-3; j_call: TRBJ2-1; cdr3_aa: CAISESNGNEQFF
v_call: TRBV7-6; j_call: TRBJ1-6; cdr3_aa: CASSLDQNSPLHF
v_call: TRBV19; j_call: TRBJ1-1; cdr3_aa: CASSIDSSPGNTEAFF
v_call: TRBV19; j_call: TRBJ1-4; cdr3_aa: CASRLTSQGTNEKLFF
v_call: TRBV5-6; j_call: .; cdr3_aa: CASSFLGGPVYEQYF
v_call: TRBV11-2; j_call: TRBJ2-1; cdr3_aa: CASSGYGTSGWGTEQFF
v_call: TRBV20-1; j_call: TRBJ1-1; cdr3_aa: CSARWGSEAFF
v_call: TRBV5-1; j_call: TRBJ2-3; cdr3_aa: CASRDRGLTDTQYF
v_call: TRBV2; j_call: TRBJ2-7; cdr3_aa: CASSEEGQGIRNEQYF
v_call: TRBV28; j_call: TRBJ2-1; cdr3_aa: CASTPGGTESYNEQFF
v_call: TRBV6-1; j_call: TRBJ1-5; cdr3_aa: CASSEMRQGVQPQHF
v_call: TRBV6-7; j_call: TRBJ1-4; cdr3_aa: CASKEVVRDRREKLFF
v_call: TRBV19; j_call: TRBJ1-2; cdr3_aa: CASSTSDRTYGYTF
v_call: TRBV6-5; j_call: TRBJ1-3; cdr3_aa: CASSVGNTIYF
v_call: TRBV6-1; j_call: TRBJ1-5; cdr3_aa: CASSAGEGQPQHF
v_call: TRBV5-1; j_call: TRBJ1-1; cdr3_aa: CASSLAKQGFTEAFF
v_call: TRBV18; j_call: TRBJ1-1; cdr3_aa: CASSPRQGVNTEAFF
v_call: TRBV15; j_call: TRBJ2-7; cdr3_aa: CATSSGGSSYEQYF
v_call: TRBV11-2; j_call: TRBJ1-6; cdr3_aa: CASSWAEGASPLHF
v_call: TRBV9; j_call: TRBJ1-4; cdr3_aa: CASSVEAGNEKLFF
v_call: TRBV2; j_call: TRBJ1-2; cdr3_aa: CASSASPGTNNYGYTF
v_call: TRBV19; j_call: TRBJ1-4; cdr3_aa: CASSTRQERNEKLFF
v_call: TRBV30; j_call: TRBJ1-2; cdr3_aa: CAWSVRGYGYTF
v_call: TRBV6-6; j_call: TRBJ1-2; cdr3_aa: CASTRGGQNYGYTF
v_call: TRBV6-5; j_call: TRBJ2-3; cdr3_aa: CASSFFLAADTQYF
v_call: TRBV19; j_call: TRBJ2-7; cdr3_aa: CASSIQGSYEQYF
v_call: TRBV28; j_call: TRBJ1-5; cdr3_aa: CASSPYRQGNSNQPQHF
v_call: TRBV29-1; j_call: TRBJ1-3; cdr3_aa: CSVGQGNSGNTIYF
v_call: TRBV2; j_call: TRBJ1-2; cdr3_aa: CASSGVGASNYGYTF
v_call: TRBV10-3; j_call: TRBJ1-1; cdr3_aa: CAISERGGDTEAFF
v_call: TRBV7-3; j_call: TRBJ2-7; cdr3_aa: CASSLNPGDYEQYF
v_call: TRBV5-4; j_call: TRBJ1-2; cdr3_aa: CASSKTGGYGYTF